This TCR beta chain was captured in a study of beta chain features in type 1 diabetes. Investigators reverse transcribed all isolated RNA, so they sequenced expressed TCRB transcripts. The method was immunoSEQ multiplex PCR; TCRdb's version includes in-frame clones alone and lacks a portion of them. The repertoire includes fewer than 550,000 clones, around 10% of them detected once, and approximately 0.045% sits in the top ten. This clone was counted a few times. The same CDR3 is also encoded by other DNA sequences in this sample. The single heparinised draw taken from each donor contained about 100 mL of blood on average. The sequence derives from a woman between 18 and 29 years old in good health. The source material was naive CD4+ T cells from blood.

CDR3 in DNA: TGTGCCAGCAGCTTGGTTAACTATGGCTACACCTTC. It codes for CASSLVNYGYTF. The chain uses TRBV7-2 and TRBJ1-2; D gene uncertain. Germline lookup yields CDR1 SGHTA and CDR2 FQGNSA. Trimming pared 3 bases from V and 1 base from J, leaving 3 bases between. CDR3 length equals 12 residues.